This entry describes one T cell receptor beta chain. Authors' data handling: Reference gene primer amplification in the assay estimated nucleated cell counts. Method: immunoSEQ multiplex PCR; TCRdb's copy keeps in-frame clones and lacks some. D and trimming were read from the DNA, whereas the V and J calls and clone size are those reported in that table. The sample lists fewer than 250,000 clones, around 84% occurring once. The data stem from a study of blood T cell repertoires in COVID-19. The CDR3 has 16 amino acids. The V end lost 0 bases, the J end lost 1 base, and 14 bases lay between the germline ends. In germline, CDR1 is SGHNT, CDR2 YYREEE (reference sequence).

The sequence came from a woman aged 35 to 49 with acute COVID-19. The sequenced material came from PBMCs or T cells enriched from blood (not recorded which). The V gene is TRBV5-4, the J gene TRBJ2-7, with a weak D call TRBD1 (5 bases). CDR3 amino acids: CASSLAFGARSYEQYF. The CDR3 DNA follows: TGTGCCAGCAGCTTGGCTTTTGGGGCCCGGTCCTACGAGCAGTACTTC.